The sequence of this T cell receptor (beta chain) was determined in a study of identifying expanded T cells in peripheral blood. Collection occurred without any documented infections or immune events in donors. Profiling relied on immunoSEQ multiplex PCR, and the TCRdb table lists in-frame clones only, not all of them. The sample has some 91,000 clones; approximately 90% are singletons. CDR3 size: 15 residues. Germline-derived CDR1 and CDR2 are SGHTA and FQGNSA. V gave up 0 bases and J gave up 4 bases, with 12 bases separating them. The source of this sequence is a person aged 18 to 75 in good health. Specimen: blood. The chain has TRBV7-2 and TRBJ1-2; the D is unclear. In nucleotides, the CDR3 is TGTGCCAGCAGCTTAGCGAACCCGGTGAGCTATGGCTACACCTTC. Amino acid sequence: CASSLANPVSYGYTF.